This TCR beta chain appears in the sequencing data of a study of blood T cells in healthy people across ages. The CDR3 covers 15 residues. Trimming stripped 4 bases from V and 6 bases from J, with 17 bases between. Germline CDR1 KGHSH, CDR2 LQKENI. Study-wide findings and caveats: Per million T cells, TCR beta diversity dropped about linearly as age rose.

The second PCR ran about 6 to 12 cycles with a sample-barcoded 5' primer and J-beta primers. The template-switch adaptor was a 5' adaptor with 12 random nucleotides. It tagged each cDNA molecule. MiXCR was run by TCRdb on the 5' RACE reads, yielding one entry per CDR3 protein. The table includes 1.2 million to 1.5 million distinct CDR3 sequences, roughly 60% detected once. On this clonotype itself: Its antigen is as yet unknown.

The sample was blood. The receptor comes from a man aged 18 to 35 in good health. This sequence joins TRBV18 and TRBJ2-3; no definite D call. The CDR3 nucleotides read TGTGCCAGCTCACGCTCCTTCGAAGGCAGGGATACGCAGTATTTT. This translates into CASSRSFEGRDTQYF.